Presented here are 13 T cell receptor beta chains from one specimen sequenced in a study of T cell responses to AZD1222 COVID-19 vaccine. TCRdb keeps only in-frame clones here, not all; method: immunoSEQ multiplex PCR. Of just over 70,000 clones listed, around 84% were seen once; the top ten hold roughly 20%. The sample in question was peripheral blood, obtained on day 0 of AZD1222 vaccination. The origin of the receptors is an adult in good health.

This chain connects TRBV5-1 to TRBJ2-1; D not resolved. Trimming removed 0 bases from V and 7 bases from J, with 8 bases in between. The CDR3 totals 13 residues. Germline V gene sequence: CDR1 SGHRS, CDR2 YFSETQ. The CDR3 bases are TGCGCCAGCAGCTTGGCCGATAGTAATGAGCAGTTCTTC. Its translation is CASSLADSNEQFF.

The rearrangement joins TRBV24-1 to TRBJ1-5; tentative D call: TRBD1 (6 bases). The germline gives CDR1 KGHDR, CDR2 SFDVKD. There are 15 residues in the CDR3. Between the trimmed V and J ends, which lost 0 bases and 1 base, there was a span of 6 bases. CDR3 amino acids: CATSDLGQSNQPQHF. In DNA form, the CDR3 reads TGTGCCACCAGTGATTTGGGACAGAGCAATCAGCCCCAGCATTTT.

There are a few counts of this clone. This chain connects TRBV5-4 to TRBJ1-1, with a possible D match to TRBD1 (6 bases). In germline, CDR1 is SGHNT, CDR2 YYREEE (reference sequence). The V gene lost 6 bases and the J gene lost 4 bases, with 13 bases spanning the gap. This CDR3 is built from 13 residues. CDR3 in DNA: TGTGCCAGCACCATAGGGGGGGCCACTGAAGCTTTCTTT. Its translation is CASTIGGATEAFF.

The rearrangement uses TRBV13 and TRBJ1-1, with 7 bases aligning to TRBD1. The germline gives CDR1 PRHDT, CDR2 FYEKMQ (reference sequence). This CDR3 is built from 16 residues. With V trimmed by 2 bases and J by 1 base, 7 bases remained unmatched. The CDR3 coding sequence is TGTGCCAGCAGCTTACGACAGGGAAGGGGGAACACTGAAGCTTTCTTT. The encoded protein is CASSLRQGRGNTEAFF.

This chain connects TRBV18 to TRBJ2-7; D gene ambiguous. CDR3 length: 14 residues. Germline lookup yields CDR1 KGHSH and CDR2 LQKENI. The V end was cut by 5 bases, the J end by 6 bases, with 17 bases between. CDR3 sequence reads: CASSYRANSCEQYF. In DNA, the CDR3 is TGTGCCAGCTCATACCGGGCCAACTCGTGCGAGCAGTACTTC.

The J gene is TRBJ2-1, the V gene TRBV5-4; TRBD1 matches at 7 bases. The CDR3 totals 14 residues. V shed 7 bases and J 5 bases; nucleotides not matched to a gene: 9. Germline assignment: CDR1 SGHNT and CDR2 YYREEE (reference sequence). Written as DNA, the CDR3 is TGTGCCAGCGGCCAGACAGGGCCTAACAATGAGCAGTTCTTC. This gives the protein CASGQTGPNNEQFF.

V usage is TRBV7-9 and J usage is TRBJ2-1, with no clear D. Germline V gives CDR1 SEHNR, CDR2 FQNEAQ (reference sequence). V shed 5 bases and J shed 8 bases, with 10 bases lying between them. CDR3 size: 12 residues. The CDR3 nucleotides read TGTGCCAGCAGCCCGATACTGGATGAGCAGTTCTTC. Translating gives CASSPILDEQFF. The entire variable domain, with the rest obtained from reference TRBV7-9 and TRBJ2-1, is as follows: DTGVSQNPRHKITKRGQNVTFRCDPISEHNRLYWYRQTLGQGPEFLTYFQNEAQLEKSRLLSDRFSAERPKGSFSTLEIQRTEQGDSAMYLCASSPILDEQFFGPGTRLTVL.

The chain carries TRBV5-4 and TRBJ2-5; 9 bases agree with TRBD1. The V gene's germline CDR1 is SGHNT and CDR2 YYREEE (reference sequence). After removal of 2 bases from V and 4 bases from J, the junction contained 3 bases not matched to a gene. This CDR3 is 14 amino acids long. CDR3 protein: CASSLQGARETQYF. The CDR3 DNA is TGTGCCAGCAGCTTACAGGGGGCGAGAGAGACCCAGTACTTC. The variable domain in full, completed from reference TRBV5-4 and TRBJ2-5, reads ETGVTQSPTHLIKTRGQQVTLRCSSQSGHNTVSWYQQALGQGPQFIFQYYREEENGRGNFPPRFSGLQFPNYSSELNVNALELDDSALYLCASSLQGARETQYFGPGTRLLVL.

The rearrangement links TRBV4-1 to TRBJ1-1; TRBD1 matches at 10 bases. CDR3 length: 13 residues. Germline CDR1 reads MGHRA; CDR2 reads YSYEKL. Trimming at V came to 6 bases and at J to 5 bases, leaving 3 bases not matched to a gene. The CDR3 DNA reads as TGCGCCAGCAGAGGGACAGGGGCAACTGAAGCTTTCTTT. The encoded protein is CASRGTGATEAFF.

The rearrangement uses TRBV4-1 and TRBJ2-7; D gene unclear. The CDR3 has 12 residues. Trimming shortened V by 3 bases and J by 5 bases, and 8 bases separated the two germline ends. Germline V gives CDR1 MGHRA, CDR2 YSYEKL. For the CDR3, the DNA is TGCGCCAGCAGCCAGTCCACCGACGAGCAGTACTTC. Encoded protein: CASSQSTDEQYF.

This clone was found a few times. The CDR3 nucleotides read TGTGCCAGTAGTATCAGAGGGGGTGAAGCTTTCTTT. It yields the protein CASSIRGGEAFF. This rearrangement joins TRBV19 to TRBJ1-1, with D possibly being TRBD1 (6 bases). The germline V gene has CDR1 LNHDA and CDR2 SQIVND (reference sequence). The CDR3 extends over 12 amino acids. V was cut by 3 bases and J by 7 bases, with 9 bases left in between.

The chain links TRBV29-1 to TRBJ2-1; D is perhaps TRBD2 (6 bases). The germline V gene encodes CDR1 SQVTM and CDR2 ANQGSEA. The CDR3 runs 13 residues. V lost 7 bases and J lost 2, with 12 bases in between. The CDR3 region has the DNA TGCAGCGGCAACGGGGGAACCTACAATGAGCAGTTCTTC. Amino acids: CSGNGGTYNEQFF.

The chain joins TRBV7-9 to TRBJ1-2; a possible D gene is TRBD1 (6 bases). Germline V lookup: CDR1 SEHNR, CDR2 FQNEAQ (reference sequence). The CDR3 totals 14 residues. Trimming removed 6 bases at V and 3 bases at J, with 14 bases between. Here the CDR3 reads CASREAGGDYGYTF. In DNA, the CDR3 is TGTGCCAGCAGGGAGGCGGGGGGCGACTATGGCTACACCTTC.